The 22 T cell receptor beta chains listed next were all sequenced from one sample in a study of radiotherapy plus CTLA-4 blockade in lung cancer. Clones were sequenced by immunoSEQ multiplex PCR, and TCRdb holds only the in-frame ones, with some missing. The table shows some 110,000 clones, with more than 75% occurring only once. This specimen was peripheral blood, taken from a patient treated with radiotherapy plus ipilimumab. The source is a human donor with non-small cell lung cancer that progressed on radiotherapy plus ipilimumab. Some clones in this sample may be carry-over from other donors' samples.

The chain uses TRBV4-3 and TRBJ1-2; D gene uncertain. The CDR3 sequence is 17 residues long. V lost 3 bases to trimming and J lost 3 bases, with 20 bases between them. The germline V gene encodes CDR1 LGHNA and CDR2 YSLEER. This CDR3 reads CASSHSMSSRSDYGYTF. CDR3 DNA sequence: TGCGCCAGCAGCCACTCCATGTCGTCGAGGTCGGACTATGGCTACACCTTC.

CDR3 sequence: CASSFGGGALYEQFF. The DNA for the CDR3 is TGTGCCAGCAGTTTTGGCGGGGGGGCATTGTATGAGCAGTTCTTC. The V gene is TRBV27, the J gene TRBJ2-1; 9 bases agree with TRBD2. With V trimmed by 3 bases and J by 8 bases, 8 bases remained unmatched. This CDR3 region has 15 residues. Germline values: CDR1 MNHEY, CDR2 SMNVEV (reference sequence).

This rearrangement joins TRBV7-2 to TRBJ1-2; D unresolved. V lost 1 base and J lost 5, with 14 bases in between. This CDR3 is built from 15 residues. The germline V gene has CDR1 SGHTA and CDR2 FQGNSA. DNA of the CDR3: TGTGCCAGCAGCTTAGGGGGAGCAGGAAATTATGGCTACACCTTC. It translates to CASSLGGAGNYGYTF.

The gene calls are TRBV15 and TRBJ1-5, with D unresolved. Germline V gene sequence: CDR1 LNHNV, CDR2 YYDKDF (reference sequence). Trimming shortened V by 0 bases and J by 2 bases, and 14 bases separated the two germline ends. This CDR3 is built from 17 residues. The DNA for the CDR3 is TGTGCCACCAGCAGAGATAACGTGGTAGTTCGCAATCAGCCCCAGCATTTT. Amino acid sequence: CATSRDNVVVRNQPQHF. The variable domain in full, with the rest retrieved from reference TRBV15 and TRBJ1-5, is DAMVIQNPRYQVTQFGKPVTLSCSQTLNHNVMYWYQQKSSQAPKLLFHYYDKDFNNEADTPDNFQSRRPNTSFCFLDIRSPGLGDTAMYLCATSRDNVVVRNQPQHFGDGTRLSIL.

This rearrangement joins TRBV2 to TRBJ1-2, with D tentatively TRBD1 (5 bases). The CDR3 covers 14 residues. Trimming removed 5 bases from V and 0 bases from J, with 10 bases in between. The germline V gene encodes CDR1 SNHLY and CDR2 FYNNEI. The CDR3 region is CASSSAGTNYGYTF. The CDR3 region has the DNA TGTGCCAGCAGTTCCGCAGGGACTAACTATGGCTACACCTTC.

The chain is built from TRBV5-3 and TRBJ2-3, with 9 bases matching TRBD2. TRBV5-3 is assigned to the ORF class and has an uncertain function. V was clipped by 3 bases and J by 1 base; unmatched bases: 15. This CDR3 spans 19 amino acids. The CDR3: CARSYLGRAGGVGTDTQYF. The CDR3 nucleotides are TGTGCCAGAAGCTACCTTGGTAGAGCGGGGGGCGTGGGCACAGATACGCAGTATTTT.

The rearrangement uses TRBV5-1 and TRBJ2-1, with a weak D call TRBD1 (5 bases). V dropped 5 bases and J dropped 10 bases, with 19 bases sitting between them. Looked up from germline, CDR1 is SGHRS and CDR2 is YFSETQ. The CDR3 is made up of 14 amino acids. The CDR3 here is CASSRTPTGEEQFF. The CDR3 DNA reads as TGCGCCAGCAGTCGCACCCCTACAGGCGAAGAGCAGTTCTTC.

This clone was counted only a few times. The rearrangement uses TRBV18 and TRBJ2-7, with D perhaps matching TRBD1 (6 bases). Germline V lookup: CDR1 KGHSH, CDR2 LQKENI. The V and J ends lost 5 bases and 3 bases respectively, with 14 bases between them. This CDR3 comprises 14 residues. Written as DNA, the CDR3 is TGTGCCAGCTCAACCCCAGGGACACTCTACGAGCAGTACTTC. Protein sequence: CASSTPGTLYEQYF.

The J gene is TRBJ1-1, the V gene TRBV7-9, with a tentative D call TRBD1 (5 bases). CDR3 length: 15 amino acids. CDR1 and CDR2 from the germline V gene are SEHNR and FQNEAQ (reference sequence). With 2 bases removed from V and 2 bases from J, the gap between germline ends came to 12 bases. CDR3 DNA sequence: TGTGCCAGCAGCTTATTCCCCCAGGGAAACACTGAAGCTTTCTTT. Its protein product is CASSLFPQGNTEAFF.

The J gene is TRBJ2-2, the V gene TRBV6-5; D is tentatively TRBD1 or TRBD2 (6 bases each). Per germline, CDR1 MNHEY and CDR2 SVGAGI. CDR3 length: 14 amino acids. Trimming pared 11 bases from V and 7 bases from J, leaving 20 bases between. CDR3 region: CAVRQEGGVGELFF. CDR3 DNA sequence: TGTGCCGTCCGACAGGAGGGAGGTGTCGGGGAGCTGTTTTTT.

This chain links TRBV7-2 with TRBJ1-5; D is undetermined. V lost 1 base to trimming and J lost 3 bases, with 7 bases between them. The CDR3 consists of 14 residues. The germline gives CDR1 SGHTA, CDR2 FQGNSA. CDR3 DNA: TGTGCCAGCAGCTTAGTAAACATCAATCAGCCCCAGCATTTT. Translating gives CASSLVNINQPQHF.

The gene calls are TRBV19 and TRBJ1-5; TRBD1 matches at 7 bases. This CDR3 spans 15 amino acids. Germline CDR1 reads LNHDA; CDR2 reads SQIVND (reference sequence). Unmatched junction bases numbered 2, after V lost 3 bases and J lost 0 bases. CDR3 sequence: CASSIDRDSNQPQHF. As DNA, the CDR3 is TGTGCCAGTAGTATTGACAGGGATAGCAATCAGCCCCAGCATTTT.

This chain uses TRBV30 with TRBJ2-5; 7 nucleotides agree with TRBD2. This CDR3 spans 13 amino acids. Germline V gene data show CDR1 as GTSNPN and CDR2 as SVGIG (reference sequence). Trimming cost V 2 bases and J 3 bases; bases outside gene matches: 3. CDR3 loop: CAWSLGGEETQYF. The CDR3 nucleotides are TGTGCCTGGAGTTTGGGGGGGGAAGAGACCCAGTACTTC.

In DNA, the CDR3 is TGTGCCAGCAGTCCTTATGGACAGGGGGCGGAAAAACTGTTTTTT. This sequence encodes CASSPYGQGAEKLFF. The chain has TRBV6-5 and TRBJ1-4; 11 bases map to TRBD1. After removal of 5 bases from V and 8 bases from J, the junction contained 7 bases not matched to a gene. Germline V CDR1 and CDR2: MNHEY, SVGAGI. The CDR3 extends over 15 amino acids.

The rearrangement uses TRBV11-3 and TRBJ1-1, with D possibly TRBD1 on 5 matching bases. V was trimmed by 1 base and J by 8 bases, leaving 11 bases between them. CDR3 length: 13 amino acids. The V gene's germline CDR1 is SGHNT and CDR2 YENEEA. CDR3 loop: CASSLARGSEAFF. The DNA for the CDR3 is TGTGCCAGCAGCTTAGCGAGGGGTTCCGAAGCTTTCTTT.

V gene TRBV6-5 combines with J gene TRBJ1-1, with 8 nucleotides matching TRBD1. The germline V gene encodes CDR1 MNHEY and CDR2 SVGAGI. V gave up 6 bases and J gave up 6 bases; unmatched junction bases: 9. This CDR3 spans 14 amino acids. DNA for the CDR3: TGTGCCAGCAGGCAGAGGACAGGGAAGGCTGAAGCTTTCTTT. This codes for CASRQRTGKAEAFF.

CDR3 sequence: CASSRSWAAYEQYF. The CDR3 bases are TGTGCCAGCAGCCGTAGCTGGGCAGCCTACGAGCAGTACTTC. The chain links TRBV7-2 to TRBJ2-7; D is unclear. The V gene's germline CDR1 is SGHTA and CDR2 FQGNSA. Trimming pared 5 bases from V and 2 bases from J, leaving 13 bases between. There are 14 residues in the CDR3.

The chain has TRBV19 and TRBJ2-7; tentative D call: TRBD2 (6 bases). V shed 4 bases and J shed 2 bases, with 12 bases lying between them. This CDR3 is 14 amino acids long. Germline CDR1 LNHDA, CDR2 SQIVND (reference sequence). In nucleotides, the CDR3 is TGTGCCAGTAGTAATTGGGCGGGGCCCTACGAGCAGTACTTC. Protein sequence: CASSNWAGPYEQYF.

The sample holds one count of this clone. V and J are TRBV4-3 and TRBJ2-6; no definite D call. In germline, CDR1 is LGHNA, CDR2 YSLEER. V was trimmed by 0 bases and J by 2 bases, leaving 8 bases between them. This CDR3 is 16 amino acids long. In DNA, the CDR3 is TGCGCCAGCAGCCAAGATCTGACGGCTGGGGCCAACGTCCTGACTTTC. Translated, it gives CASSQDLTAGANVLTF.

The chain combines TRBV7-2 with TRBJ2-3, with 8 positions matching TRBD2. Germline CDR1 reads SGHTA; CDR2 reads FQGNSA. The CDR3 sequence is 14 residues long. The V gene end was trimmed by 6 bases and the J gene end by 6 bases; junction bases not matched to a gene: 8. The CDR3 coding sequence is TGTGCCAGCAGGGCCGGGGGGGCCCAGGATACGCAGTATTTT. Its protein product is CASRAGGAQDTQYF.

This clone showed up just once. The CDR3: CASTDAGQGNYGYTF. CDR3 sequence (DNA): TGTGCCAGCACCGACGCTGGACAGGGGAACTATGGCTACACCTTC. This sequence joins TRBV6-6 and TRBJ1-2; 9 positions match TRBD1. With 7 bases clipped from V and 2 bases from J, the junction kept 8 bases outside the gene matches. The germline V gene encodes CDR1 MNHNY and CDR2 SVGAGI (reference sequence). The CDR3 spans 15 residues.

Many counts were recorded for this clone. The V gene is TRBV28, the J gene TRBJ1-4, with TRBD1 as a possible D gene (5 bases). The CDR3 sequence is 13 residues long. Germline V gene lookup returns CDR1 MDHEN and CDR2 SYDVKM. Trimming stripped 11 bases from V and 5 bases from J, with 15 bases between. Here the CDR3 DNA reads TGTGCCGGACCGGGACGGAGGAATGAAAAACTGTTTTTT. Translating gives CAGPGRRNEKLFF.